This T cell receptor beta chain was identified during a study of breast tumors, draining lymph nodes, adjacent tissues. The V end lost 0 bases, the J end lost 6 bases, and 12 bases lay between the germline ends. CDR1 and CDR2 from the germline V gene are MNHNY and SVGAGI (reference sequence). The CDR3 is 14 amino acids. TCRdb itself ran the multiplex PCR reads through MiXCR, one entry per CDR3 protein. Of about 200,000 distinct CDR3 sequences in the sample, roughly a third were seen once. Samples came from axillary lymph nodes draining the breast cancer. This clonotype was seen a few times. The sequencing sample was made of axillary lymph node tissue. The origin of this receptor is a female donor with breast cancer. Some clones in this sample may be carry-over from other donors' samples. The chain combines TRBV6-6 with TRBJ2-7; maybe TRBD2 (7 bases). CDR3 protein: CASSYSGGGSEQYF. The DNA for the CDR3 is TGTGCCAGCAGTTACTCAGGGGGGGGGAGCGAGCAGTACTTC.